Reported below is one TCR beta chain. Its matching antigen is unknown. This sample is drawn from a study of T cell responses to AZD1222 COVID-19 vaccine. General study results and limits: Epitopes outside B.1.351 and B.1.1.7 mutated regions reportedly drew nearly half of spike TCRs. Among vaccine-associated CD4 TCRs, coverage spanned spike, with dominance at 160-218 and 743-854.

Sequenced by immunoSEQ multiplex PCR; TCRdb stores in-frame clones only, minus some. Counted here are 80,000 to 100,000 clones, roughly 88% occurring once; the ten biggest clones make up under 13%. The CDR3 length is 12 residues. V shed 6 bases and J shed 6 bases, with 9 bases lying between them. J is TRBJ2-1 and V is TRBV12-3 or TRBV12-4, with D possibly matching TRBD2 (5 bases). Here the sequenced sample was peripheral blood, taken on day 0 of MenACWY control vaccination. This receptor was taken from an adult in good health. Here the CDR3 DNA reads TGTGCCAGCAGACCCGAGGGCAATGAGCAGTTCTTC. As protein: CASRPEGNEQFF.